A single sample is the source of the 12 T cell receptor beta chains below, sequenced in a study of CD8+ T cells in alopecia areata. Extracted RNA was reverse transcribed, and the resulting cDNA served as sequencing template. Here immunoSEQ multiplex PCR was the method, and the copy in TCRdb shows in-frame clones only, minus some. This sample has approximately 100,000 clones, with approximately 60% found just once. The sample was CD4+ T cells sorted from blood. These receptors originate from a human donor in good health.

The V and J genes are TRBV7-8 and TRBJ2-2, with 7 bases that match TRBD2. Unmatched junction bases numbered 6, after V lost 1 base and J lost 4 bases. The CDR3 loop spans 16 amino acids. The germline V gene encodes CDR1 SGHVS and CDR2 FQNEAQ. The CDR3 loop reads CASSLVGLTVTGELFF. The CDR3 bases are TGTGCCAGCAGCTTAGTGGGACTAACAGTCACCGGGGAGCTGTTTTTT.

This sequence joins TRBV4-2 and TRBJ2-4, with TRBD2 matching 10 bases. CDR1 LGHNA and CDR2 YNFKEQ come from the germline V gene. The CDR3 extends over 16 amino acids. Unmatched junction bases numbered 10, after V lost 4 bases and J lost 7 bases. CDR3 loop: CASSREDGLAVNIQYF. In nucleotides, the CDR3 is TGTGCCAGCAGCCGAGAAGACGGACTAGCGGTGAACATTCAGTACTTC.

The chain links TRBV5-4 to TRBJ1-4; a possible D gene is TRBD1 (5 bases). The CDR3 is made up of 13 amino acids. V was clipped by 4 bases and J by 11 bases, with 15 bases between them. Germline CDR1 reads SGHNT; CDR2 reads YYREEE (reference sequence). The DNA for the CDR3 is TGTGCCAGCAGCCGGGACGCGGGGGAGAAACTGTTTTTT. This gives the protein CASSRDAGEKLFF.

The chain joins TRBV29-1 to TRBJ2-3; 8 nucleotides align to TRBD1. The V gene end was trimmed by 7 bases and the J gene end by 3 bases; junction bases not matched to a gene: 15. The germline V gene encodes CDR1 SQVTM and CDR2 ANQGSEA. The CDR3 is 16 amino acids. CDR3 residues: CSARTPWQGATDTQYF. Here the CDR3 DNA reads TGCAGCGCCCGAACCCCCTGGCAGGGGGCAACAGATACGCAGTATTTT.

In its sample, this clone is medium-sized (0.01 to 0.1%). The genes are TRBV19 and TRBJ2-1, with 10 bases matching TRBD2. Trimming removed 5 bases from V and 6 bases from J; junction bases left unmatched: 4. Looked up from germline, CDR1 is LNHDA and CDR2 is SQIVND (reference sequence). CDR3 length equals 14 residues. This chain's CDR3 is CASSYQRGGNEQFF. In nucleotides, the CDR3 is TGTGCCAGTAGTTACCAGCGGGGGGGCAATGAGCAGTTCTTC.

There are a few counts of this clone. This chain uses TRBV29-1 with TRBJ2-3; D is possibly TRBD2 (6 bases). Deletions cut 7 bases from V and 3 bases from J, with 14 bases between. Germline-derived CDR1 and CDR2 are SQVTM and ANQGSEA. The CDR3 length is 13 residues. CDR3 coding DNA: TGCAGCGCCGCGGGGAGTTCGACAGATACGCAGTATTTT. Encoded protein: CSAAGSSTDTQYF.

This clone was seen more than once but under ten times. The V call is TRBV11-1, the J call TRBJ2-7, with TRBD1 matching over 7 bases. The V segment lost 5 bases and the J segment 3 bases; nucleotides outside the gene matches: 10. The CDR3 is 15 residues long. Germline V lookup: CDR1 SGHAT, CDR2 FQDESV (reference sequence). CDR3 protein: CASSPNRDSFYEQYF. As DNA, the CDR3 is TGTGCCAGCAGCCCAAACCGGGACAGTTTCTACGAGCAGTACTTC.

The V call is TRBV7-9, the J call TRBJ1-3, with D perhaps TRBD1 (6 bases). The CDR3 is 14 amino acids. From germline, CDR1 is SEHNR and CDR2 FQNEAQ (reference sequence). Trimming removed 5 bases at V and 7 bases at J, with 15 bases between. CDR3 nucleotides: TGTGCCAGCAGCGGGGGAACAGGGACCAACACCATATATTTT. It translates to CASSGGTGTNTIYF.

The chain joins TRBV6-1 to TRBJ2-5, with TRBD2 matching over 8 bases. The junction had 9 bases not matched to a gene; V was cut back by 8 bases and J by 4 bases. The CDR3 length is 14 residues. Germline V gives CDR1 MNHNS, CDR2 SASEGT. In nucleotides, the CDR3 is TGTGCCAGCTTGCCTAGCGGGTCTCGAGAGACCCAGTACTTC. Residues: CASLPSGSRETQYF.

V is TRBV30 and J is TRBJ1-4, with D perhaps matching TRBD1 (5 bases). The germline CDR1 and CDR2 sequences are GTSNPN and SVGIG (reference sequence). The CDR3 loop spans 14 amino acids. Trimming shortened V by 2 bases and J by 7 bases, and 14 bases separated the two germline ends. The chain's CDR3 is CAWSQDRSGEKLFF. In DNA form, the CDR3 reads TGTGCCTGGAGTCAAGACAGATCCGGTGAAAAACTGTTTTTT.

The gene calls are TRBV30 and TRBJ2-1; D may correspond to TRBD1 or TRBD2 (5 bases each). The length of the CDR3 is 12 residues. V lost 0 bases to trimming and J lost 5 bases, with 5 bases between them. Germline-derived CDR1 and CDR2 are GTSNPN and SVGIG (reference sequence). The CDR3 nucleotides are TGTGCCTGGAGTGTGGGGGACAATGAGCAGTTCTTC. It specifies CAWSVGDNEQFF.

The chain joins TRBV29-1 to TRBJ2-7, with 10 bases identical to TRBD1. Germline V gives CDR1 SQVTM, CDR2 ANQGSEA. V was clipped by 4 bases and J by 4 bases; unmatched bases: 22. The CDR3 covers 19 residues. The CDR3, as DNA: TGCAGCGTTGGAAGCTGGCGGGGACAGGGGACTCCTCAGGGTTACGAGCAGTACTTC. Protein: CSVGSWRGQGTPQGYEQYF.